At least ten counts were recorded for the clone carrying this T cell receptor (beta chain). Its antigen remains unidentified. The data were produced by immunoSEQ multiplex PCR, yet TCRdb's version contains in-frame clones alone and is incomplete. Among around 200,000 clones listed, about four fifths were seen once. The sample originates from a study of cytotoxic CD8 clonotypes in ibrutinib-treated CLL. CDR1 and CDR2 (germline): LNHDA, SQIVND (reference sequence). V lost 3 bases and J 4 bases, leaving 7 bases between the germline ends. The CDR3 sequence is 13 residues long. General study points: Among the clonotypes, public ones were uncommon and contracted or held stable on treatment.

The genes are TRBV19 and TRBJ1-3; D uncertain. The receptor comes from a human donor with chronic lymphocytic leukemia. Source: PBMCs, taken after 12 months of ibrutinib treatment. The CDR3 protein is CASSIMSGNTIYF. The CDR3 DNA is TGTGCCAGTAGTATTATGTCCGGAAACACCATATATTTT.